Below, 30 T cell receptor beta chains from the same sample are listed, as sequenced in a study of monozygotic twins with inflammatory bowel disease. TCRdb re-called the 5' RACE reads; one entry per CDR3 protein, DNA not given. The sample includes approximately 400,000 distinct CDR3 sequences. Sequenced material: blood. Every receptor here comes from a human donor with ulcerative colitis or Crohn's disease, or a healthy co-twin of an affected twin (not recorded which).

This rearrangement joins TRBV4-3 to TRBJ2-1; the D call from TCRdb, TRBD2, cannot be confirmed without DNA. Germline V gives CDR1 LGHNA, CDR2 YSLEER. This CDR3 comprises 16 residues. This CDR3 reads CASSQEGTSGHNEQFF.

The chain joins TRBV7-9 to TRBJ2-3; the D call of TRBD1 rests on TCRdb alone, since no DNA is present to check it. The CDR3 covers 12 residues. Germline loops: CDR1 SEHNR, CDR2 FQNEAQ (reference sequence). The CDR3 here is CASSAGGNTQYF. Full variable domain (outside the CDR3, taken from reference TRBV7-9 and TRBJ2-3): DTGVSQNPRHKITKRGQNVTFRCDPISEHNRLYWYRQTLGQGPEFLTYFQNEAQLEKSRLLSDRFSAERPKGSFSTLEIQRTEQGDSAMYLCASSAGGNTQYFGPGTRLTVL.

The V gene is TRBV19, the J gene TRBJ1-5; the D call of TRBD1 rests on TCRdb alone, since no DNA is present to check it. CDR1 LNHDA and CDR2 SQIVND come from the germline V gene (reference sequence). The CDR3 runs to 17 residues. CDR3 loop: CASSIRTGVSSNQPQHF.

The chain has TRBV4-3 and TRBJ2-3; TCRdb's assignment of TRBD1 cannot be checked, as there is no DNA. Per the germline V gene, CDR1 is LGHNA and CDR2 is YSLEER. This CDR3 has 20 amino acids. CDR3 amino acids: CASSPSDSILVSTSTDTQYF.

This chain joins TRBV5-1 and TRBJ2-5. The CDR3 extends over 13 amino acids. Looked up from germline, CDR1 is SGHRS and CDR2 is YFSETQ. The CDR3 spells CASSLLRQETQYF.

This chain connects TRBV6-2 or TRBV6-3 to TRBJ2-1; without DNA, the TCRdb call of TRBD1 cannot be checked. CDR3 length equals 14 residues. CDR1 and CDR2 (germline): MNHEY, SVGEGT. This CDR3 reads CASSYSLAGNEQFF.

The V and J genes are TRBV7-9 and TRBJ2-1; the D call of TRBD2 rests on TCRdb alone, since no DNA is present to check it. Per germline, CDR1 SEHNR and CDR2 FQNEAQ (reference sequence). The CDR3 has 15 amino acids. This CDR3 is CASSRLAGGNNEQFF.

The V and J genes are TRBV6-2 or TRBV6-3 and TRBJ2-7; TCRdb's D call, TRBD2, is unchecked because there is no DNA. This CDR3 is built from 14 residues. Germline V gene lookup returns CDR1 MNHEY and CDR2 SVGEGT. CDR3 region: CASRTGPGNYEQYF.

The chain carries TRBV12-3 or TRBV12-4 and TRBJ2-7. The CDR3 contains 12 residues. CDR3 sequence reads: CASSSSYYEQYF.

The chain couples TRBV10-3 to TRBJ2-1; no DNA is available, so the TRBD2 call from TCRdb remains unchecked. Per germline, CDR1 ENHRY and CDR2 SYGVKD. This CDR3 is built from 14 residues. CDR3 residues: CAISASGGYNEQFF.

This sequence joins TRBV6-4 and TRBJ2-6; as DNA is missing, the TRBD1 call by TCRdb cannot be tested. There are 18 residues in the CDR3. Per germline, CDR1 MRHNA and CDR2 SNTAGT. The CDR3 is CASSRTGGVKTGANVLTF.

V usage is TRBV7-3 and J usage is TRBJ1-6; the TRBD1 assignment by TCRdb is unverifiable without DNA. CDR1 is SGHTA and CDR2 is FQGTGA in the germline V gene. The CDR3 sequence is 15 residues long. CDR3 amino acids: CASSPGDRVGSPLHF.

The gene calls are TRBV28 and TRBJ2-3; the TCRdb D gene call, TRBD1, has no DNA to confirm it. The CDR3 sequence is 16 residues long. The germline V gene encodes CDR1 MDHEN and CDR2 SYDVKM. The CDR3 loop reads CASGGQGGPLTDTQYF.

This chain uses TRBV29-1 with TRBJ2-5. This CDR3 spans 11 amino acids. Per the germline V gene, CDR1 is SQVTM and CDR2 is ANQGSEA. The CDR3 is CSVRSQETQYF. The full variable domain, in which reference TRBV29-1 and TRBJ2-5 provide the parts outside the CDR3, is SAVISQKPSRDICQRGTSLTIQCQVDSQVTMMFWYRQQPGQSLTLIATANQGSEATYESGFVIDKFPISRPNLTFSTLTVSNMSPEDSSIYLCSVRSQETQYFGPGTRLLVL.

V gene TRBV7-6 combines with J gene TRBJ2-3; TCRdb's assignment of TRBD1 cannot be checked, as there is no DNA. Germline CDR1 SGHVS, CDR2 FNYEAQ. The CDR3 length is 16 residues. The CDR3 protein is CASSLRSGLASDTQYF.

The chain links TRBV12-3 or TRBV12-4 to TRBJ2-2; TCRdb lists TRBD2, though no DNA is available to test this call. This CDR3 has 18 residues. CDR3 amino acids: CASSLAGTSGGRAGELFF.

The chain carries TRBV7-9 and TRBJ1-1; the TCRdb call, TRBD1, lacks DNA for checking. This CDR3 is built from 15 residues. Germline V lookup: CDR1 SEHNR, CDR2 FQNEAQ (reference sequence). Here the CDR3 reads CASSFTGAWGTEAFF.

V is TRBV6-6 and J is TRBJ2-3. The CDR3 is made up of 11 amino acids. Germline V gene lookup returns CDR1 MNHNY and CDR2 SVGAGI (reference sequence). CDR3 protein: CASSEADTQYF.

The chain links TRBV5-4 to TRBJ2-2; TCRdb indicates TRBD1, and absent DNA this call remains unverified. Germline CDR1 reads SGHNT; CDR2 reads YYREEE (reference sequence). The CDR3 length is 16 residues. The CDR3 sequence is CASSLKGGQEAGELFF.

The chain is built from TRBV12-3 or TRBV12-4 and TRBJ1-2; no DNA is available, so the TRBD1 call from TCRdb remains unchecked. CDR3 length equals 16 residues. CDR3 sequence: CASSLFLQGSNYGYTF.

CDR3 sequence: CASSLTPQGWTEAFF. J is TRBJ1-1 and V is TRBV11-2; the TCRdb call, TRBD1, lacks DNA for checking. This CDR3 region has 15 residues. CDR1 is SGHAT, CDR2 FQNNGV, per germline.

The genes are TRBV5-4 and TRBJ1-6. Germline V gene sequence: CDR1 SGHNT, CDR2 YYREEE (reference sequence). This CDR3 spans 15 amino acids. The chain's CDR3 is CASSLEADYNSPLHF.

This sequence joins TRBV18 and TRBJ2-7; TCRdb gives TRBD2 as the D gene, but with no DNA this cannot be confirmed. The CDR3 has 17 residues. CDR1 KGHSH and CDR2 LQKENI come from the germline V gene. The CDR3 sequence is CASSRTVGLAGAHEQYF.

The V call is TRBV12-3 or TRBV12-4, the J call TRBJ2-1; TCRdb selects TRBD1, and the lack of DNA leaves this call unchecked. The CDR3 runs to 16 residues. CDR3: CASSLAEGVYSNEQFF.

The V and J genes are TRBV5-4 and TRBJ2-5; the TCRdb call, TRBD1, lacks DNA for checking. This CDR3 is built from 15 residues. Germline CDR1 and CDR2: SGHNT and YYREEE (reference sequence). CDR3 loop: CASAPGRPSGETQYF.

The V gene is TRBV19, the J gene TRBJ2-7; with no DNA, the TCRdb D assignment of TRBD2 cannot be verified. CDR1 LNHDA and CDR2 SQIVND come from the germline V gene (reference sequence). The CDR3 totals 15 residues. The CDR3 region is CASSMGLAGRYEQYF.

This chain connects TRBV30 to TRBJ2-7. The length of the CDR3 is 17 residues. Germline assignment: CDR1 GTSNPN and CDR2 SVGIG (reference sequence). The CDR3 is CAWSVSFGTGFTYEQYF.

This chain connects TRBV18 to TRBJ2-6; TCRdb's assignment of TRBD2 cannot be checked, as there is no DNA. The CDR3 has 16 amino acids. Germline V lookup: CDR1 KGHSH, CDR2 LQKENI. The CDR3 loop reads CASSSQAASGANVLTF.

CDR3 region: CASSSGPGNYNEQFF. The chain combines TRBV7-7 with TRBJ2-1; TCRdb gives TRBD1 as the D gene, but with no DNA this cannot be confirmed. The CDR3 is made up of 15 amino acids. Germline CDR1 SSHAT, CDR2 FNYEAQ (reference sequence).

The chain joins TRBV7-2 to TRBJ1-2. The CDR3 is 16 amino acids. CDR1 SGHTA and CDR2 FQGNSA come from the germline V gene. The CDR3 sequence: CASSLRVVTPNYGYTF.